The 28 T cell receptor beta chains presented below share a single source sample, sequenced in a study of blood T cell repertoires in COVID-19 (dated by TCRdb to the early 2020s). Library preparation employed the immunoSEQ multiplex PCR assay. The source is immuneACCESS, and TCRdb retained only in-frame sequences with V and J called. Part of the clones is not carried over; for the studies checked, unresolved V genes explain less than half of this, and the remainder is unexplained. The sample records 75,000 or so clones, about four fifths of which are singletons. The ten largest clones take up around 9.3% of the sample. The sample comprised peripheral blood. All receptors come from a man aged 55 to 70 with acute or convalescent COVID-19.

The chain is built from TRBV3-1 (or the pseudogene TRBV3-2) and TRBJ1-5; TRBD1 might be the D (6 bases). Trimming left V 1 base short and J 4 bases short, with 8 bases between. Germline CDR1 and CDR2: LGHDT and YNNKEL (reference sequence). This CDR3 is built from 14 residues. In DNA, the CDR3 is TGTGCCAGCAGCCAAGGCAGGGGAAATCAGCCCCAGCATTTT. It specifies CASSQGRGNQPQHF.

This chain connects TRBV28 to TRBJ2-7, with 10 bases matching TRBD2. Germline CDR1 MDHEN, CDR2 SYDVKM. Trimming at V came to 6 bases and at J to 1 base, leaving 12 bases not matched to a gene. The length of the CDR3 is 17 residues. The DNA for the CDR3 is TGTGCCAGCAGAAGGTGGTTGGGAGCGGGAGGGTCCTACGAGCAGTACTTC. Translating it yields CASRRWLGAGGSYEQYF.

The V gene is TRBV19, the J gene TRBJ2-7; D ambiguous. The length of the CDR3 is 16 residues. V was pared by 3 bases and J by 3 bases, with 18 bases between. Germline values: CDR1 LNHDA, CDR2 SQIVND (reference sequence). CDR3: CASSIRLPQEGYEQYF. CDR3 DNA: TGTGCCAGTAGTATTCGGCTACCCCAGGAAGGCTACGAGCAGTACTTC.

This clone was detected once. This chain links TRBV7-6 with TRBJ1-1; weak D call: TRBD1 (5 bases). This CDR3 comprises 15 residues. Germline loops: CDR1 SGHVS, CDR2 FNYEAQ. Trimming took 0 bases from V and 3 from J, leaving 11 bases between them. CDR3 in DNA: TGTGCCAGCAGCTTAGCGTCTGGGGGGTACACTGAAGCTTTCTTT. This translates into CASSLASGGYTEAFF.

The chain recombines TRBV19 with TRBJ1-1, with 9 bases lining up with TRBD1. Unmatched junction bases numbered 7, after V lost 7 bases and J lost 4 bases. This CDR3 contains 14 residues. CDR1 is LNHDA, CDR2 SQIVND, per germline (reference sequence). The CDR3 DNA is TGTGCCAGTACCACGGGACAGGGACCCACTGAAGCTTTCTTT. Amino acids: CASTTGQGPTEAFF.

Turning to this clone: The sample holds other DNA sequences that translate to the same CDR3. The rearrangement uses TRBV2 and TRBJ1-5; 7 bases line up with TRBD1. CDR3 length: 14 residues. Per the germline V gene, CDR1 is SNHLY and CDR2 is FYNNEI. The junction had 4 bases not matched to a gene; V was cut back by 6 bases and J by 2 bases. CDR3 residues: CASSPGQGNQPQHF. CDR3 sequence (DNA): TGTGCCAGCAGCCCCGGACAGGGCAATCAGCCCCAGCATTTT.

The chain uses TRBV7-9 and TRBJ2-2; 7 positions match TRBD1. Germline values: CDR1 SEHNR, CDR2 FQNEAQ (reference sequence). This CDR3 has 15 amino acids. V trimming: 2 bases; J trimming: 4 bases; junction bases outside the gene matches: 4. This CDR3 reads CASSLLGQSTGELFF. The CDR3 bases are TGTGCCAGCAGCTTACTGGGACAGAGCACCGGGGAGCTGTTTTTT.

The V and J genes are TRBV7-2 and TRBJ2-7, with 7 nucleotides matching TRBD2. In germline, CDR1 is SGHTA, CDR2 FQGNSA. V lost 7 bases to trimming and J lost 9 bases; unmatched junction nucleotides: 21. The CDR3 is made up of 16 amino acids. CDR3 sequence: CASTLSGLAETTRQYF. The CDR3, as DNA: TGTGCCAGCACCCTTAGTGGGCTAGCGGAGACTACGAGGCAGTACTTC.

The chain combines TRBV5-1 with TRBJ2-1, with 9 bases lining up with TRBD1. Germline V gives CDR1 SGHRS, CDR2 YFSETQ. Germline trimming cut 3 bases from V and 8 bases from J; bases unmatched to any gene: 3. CDR3 length: 13 residues. The CDR3 protein is CASSSGQGYEQFF. In DNA, the CDR3 is TGCGCCAGCAGCTCAGGACAGGGGTATGAGCAGTTCTTC.

The table lists this clone with a few counts. V gene TRBV25-1 combines with J gene TRBJ1-3, with D possibly TRBD1 on 6 matching bases. Trimming took 1 base from V and 2 from J, leaving 15 bases between them. The CDR3 length is 17 residues. The V gene's germline CDR1 is MGHDK and CDR2 SYGVNS. CDR3 coding DNA: TGTGCCAGCAGTGAATTCAACAGGGAGAGGGCTGGAAACACCATATATTTT. This sequence encodes CASSEFNRERAGNTIYF.

This chain uses TRBV29-1 with TRBJ2-3; 7 bases agree with TRBD1. The CDR3 extends over 13 amino acids. From germline, CDR1 is SQVTM and CDR2 ANQGSEA. V shed 5 bases and J 1 base; nucleotides not matched to a gene: 3. Here the CDR3 reads CSVSDRGTDTQYF. CDR3 sequence (DNA): TGCAGCGTTTCCGACAGGGGCACAGATACGCAGTATTTT.

Only a few counts were recorded for this clone. The chain couples TRBV24-1 to TRBJ2-2; perhaps TRBD2 as D (6 bases). Germline V lookup: CDR1 KGHDR, CDR2 SFDVKD. This CDR3 has 16 amino acids. The germline V and J ends were trimmed by 5 bases and 4 bases, with 16 bases remaining between them. The CDR3 is CATSAGTRGVTGELFF. CDR3 nucleotide sequence: TGTGCCACCAGTGCCGGGACTCGAGGGGTCACCGGGGAGCTGTTTTTT.

V and J are TRBV19 and TRBJ1-5; a possible D gene is TRBD1 (6 bases). The CDR3 has 14 amino acids. Germline lookup yields CDR1 LNHDA and CDR2 SQIVND (reference sequence). V gave up 8 bases and J gave up 7 bases, with 18 bases separating them. CDR3 protein: CASSSLQGPQPQHF. CDR3 in DNA: TGTGCCAGTTCCTCATTACAGGGCCCCCAGCCCCAGCATTTT.

The chain links TRBV19 to TRBJ1-1, with D perhaps matching TRBD1 (6 bases). V shed 7 bases and J shed 1 base, with 7 bases lying between them. Germline CDR1 and CDR2: LNHDA and SQIVND (reference sequence). There are 12 residues in the CDR3. The CDR3 DNA follows: TGTGCCAGTAAACAGGGGAACACTGAAGCTTTCTTT. Translated: CASKQGNTEAFF.

The chain combines TRBV6-5 with TRBJ2-7; D is possibly TRBD2 (5 bases). The V end lost 0 bases, the J end lost 5 bases, and 11 bases lay between the germline ends. The CDR3 consists of 14 residues. In germline, CDR1 is MNHEY, CDR2 SVGAGI. CDR3 amino acids: CASSYSGSEDEQYF. The DNA for the CDR3 is TGTGCCAGCAGTTACTCGGGGTCGGAGGACGAGCAGTACTTC.

This clone has just a few counts. The V and J genes are TRBV5-4 and TRBJ2-7; 9 positions match TRBD1. The germline V gene has CDR1 SGHNT and CDR2 YYREEE (reference sequence). The CDR3 totals 18 residues. V lost 2 bases, J lost 0 bases, and 12 bases stayed unmatched. CDR3: CASSFSSWGDRDSYEQYF. Here the CDR3 DNA reads TGTGCCAGCAGCTTTAGTAGCTGGGGGGACAGGGACTCCTACGAGCAGTACTTC.

The rearrangement joins TRBV6-2 or TRBV6-3 to TRBJ2-2; 8 bases match TRBD2. The length of the CDR3 is 16 residues. The germline gives CDR1 MNHEY, CDR2 SVGEGT. Trimming cost V 5 bases and J 0 bases; bases outside gene matches: 5. In DNA, the CDR3 is TGTGCCAGCAGTGGTCGAGCGGGGGCGAACACCGGGGAGCTGTTTTTT. This codes for CASSGRAGANTGELFF.

This sequence joins TRBV9 and TRBJ1-1, with a tentative D call TRBD1 (5 bases). This CDR3 is 13 amino acids long. V was clipped by 3 bases and J by 3 bases, with 9 bases between them. The germline CDR1 and CDR2 sequences are SGDLS and YYNGEE. As DNA, the CDR3 is TGTGCCAGCAGCGCCGGACACTACACTGAAGCTTTCTTT. Its protein is CASSAGHYTEAFF.

This clone occurred once. Here the CDR3 reads CASSEGLDTQYF. CDR3 sequence (DNA): TGTGCCAGCAGCGAGGGACTAGATACGCAGTATTTT. This sequence joins TRBV7-4 and TRBJ2-3; tentative D call: TRBD2 (6 bases). This CDR3 contains 12 residues. Germline V gives CDR1 SGHVT, CDR2 SQSDAQ. V lost 5 bases to trimming and J lost 5 bases, with 8 bases between them.

The chain recombines TRBV19 with TRBJ2-7; 7 bases align to TRBD1. CDR1 is LNHDA, CDR2 SQIVND, per germline (reference sequence). CDR3 length: 15 residues. Trimming at V came to 5 bases and at J to 0 bases, leaving 7 bases not matched to a gene. The CDR3 reads CASSATGQSSYEQYF. The CDR3 DNA follows: TGTGCCAGTAGTGCAACGGGACAGAGCTCCTACGAGCAGTACTTC.

This chain uses TRBV4-2 with TRBJ2-3; TRBD1 is a possible D gene (7 bases). Trimming took off 1 base at V and 5 bases at J, with 10 bases between the two ends. The CDR3 contains 14 residues. From germline, CDR1 is LGHNA and CDR2 YNFKEQ. This CDR3 reads CASSQGQGGDTQYF. DNA of the CDR3: TGTGCCAGCAGCCAAGGACAGGGAGGAGATACGCAGTATTTT.

The genes are TRBV5-6 and TRBJ2-1; 9 bases are shared with TRBD2. Germline V gene data show CDR1 as SGHDT and CDR2 as YYEEEE. The V and J ends lost 0 bases and 12 bases, in that order; junction bases with no gene match: 10. The CDR3 length is 15 residues. The CDR3, as DNA: TGTGCCAGCAGCTTGGGCCTAGCGGGACGCTCGGGGCAGTTCTTC. Encoded protein: CASSLGLAGRSGQFF.

This rearrangement joins TRBV4-3 to TRBJ2-7; TRBD2 is a possible D gene (6 bases). Germline lookup yields CDR1 LGHNA and CDR2 YSLEER. V lost 2 bases and J 6 bases, leaving 17 bases between the germline ends. This CDR3 region has 15 residues. CDR3 protein: CASSQREGEESEQYF. CDR3 nucleotides: TGCGCCAGCAGCCAAAGAGAAGGGGAGGAGAGCGAGCAGTACTTC.

The rearrangement joins TRBV29-1 to TRBJ1-6; 10 nucleotides match TRBD1. V gave up 7 bases and J gave up 3 bases; unmatched junction bases: 15. CDR1 is SQVTM, CDR2 ANQGSEA, per germline. There are 18 residues in the CDR3. As DNA, the CDR3 is TGCAGCGCCCAGGGGGGACAGGGGCCCCCCTTCTATAATTCACCCCTCCACTTT. This codes for CSAQGGQGPPFYNSPLHF.

The genes are TRBV18 and TRBJ1-1; unclear D gene. Germline CDR1 reads KGHSH; CDR2 reads LQKENI. V was pared by 3 bases and J by 4 bases, with 9 bases between. This CDR3 has 13 residues. The CDR3 protein is CASSPEQITEAFF. CDR3 bases: TGTGCCAGCTCACCGGAGCAAATCACTGAAGCTTTCTTT. The full variable domain, with the rest looked up from reference TRBV18 and TRBJ1-1, is NAGVMQNPRHLVRRRGQEARLRCSPMKGHSHVYWYRQLPEEGLKFMVYLQKENIIDESGMPKERFSAEFPKEGPSILRIQQVVRGDSAAYFCASSPEQITEAFFGQGTRLTVV.

CDR3 in amino acids: CASSSEDTQYF. For the CDR3, the DNA is TGTGCCAGCAGTTCAGAAGATACGCAGTATTTT. This sequence joins TRBV6-2 or TRBV6-3 and TRBJ2-3; no reliable D call. Germline CDR1 is MNHEY and CDR2 is SVGEGT. This CDR3 comprises 11 residues. Trimming removed 4 bases at V and 5 bases at J, with 4 bases between.

This chain joins TRBV19 and TRBJ1-6, with D possibly TRBD1 on 6 matching bases. This CDR3 spans 15 amino acids. Germline CDR1 is LNHDA and CDR2 is SQIVND (reference sequence). The ends were cut back, 2 bases at V and 7 bases at J, with 12 bases in the middle. In DNA form, the CDR3 reads TGTGCCAGTAGTATAAGGAACAGGGACAATTCACCCCTCCACTTT. Its protein product is CASSIRNRDNSPLHF.

The chain employs TRBV11-2 and TRBJ2-2, with D unresolved. This CDR3 is built from 14 residues. V shed 3 bases and J shed 2 bases, with 7 bases lying between them. CDR1 and CDR2 from the germline V gene are SGHAT and FQNNGV. The CDR3 protein is CASSFVLNTGELFF. Here the CDR3 DNA reads TGTGCCAGCAGCTTCGTCCTAAACACCGGGGAGCTGTTTTTT.